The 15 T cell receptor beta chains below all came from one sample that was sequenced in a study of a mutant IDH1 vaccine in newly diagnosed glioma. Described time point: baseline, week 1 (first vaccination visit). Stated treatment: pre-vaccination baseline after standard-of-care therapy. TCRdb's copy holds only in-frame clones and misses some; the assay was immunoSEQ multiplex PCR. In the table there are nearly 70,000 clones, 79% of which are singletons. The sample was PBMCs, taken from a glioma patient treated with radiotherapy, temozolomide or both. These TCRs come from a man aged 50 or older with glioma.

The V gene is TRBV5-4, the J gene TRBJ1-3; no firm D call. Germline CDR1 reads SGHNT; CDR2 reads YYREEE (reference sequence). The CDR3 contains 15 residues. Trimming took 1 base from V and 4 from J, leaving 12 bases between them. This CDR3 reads CASSLRAGGGNTIYF. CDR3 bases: TGTGCCAGCAGCTTGAGGGCAGGCGGGGGAAACACCATATATTTT.

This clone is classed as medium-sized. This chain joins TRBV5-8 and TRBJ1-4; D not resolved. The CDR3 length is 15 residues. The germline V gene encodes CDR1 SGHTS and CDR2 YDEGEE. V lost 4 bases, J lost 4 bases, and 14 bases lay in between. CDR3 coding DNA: TGTGCCAGCAGCCCCGGAGGGCTCTTTAATGAAAAACTGTTTTTT. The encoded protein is CASSPGGLFNEKLFF. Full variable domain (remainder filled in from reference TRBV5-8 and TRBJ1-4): EAGVTQSPTHLIKTRGQQATLRCSPISGHTSVYWYQQALGLGLQFLLWYDEGEERNRGNFPPRFSGRQFPNYSSELNVNALELEDSALYLCASSPGGLFNEKLFFGSGTQLSVL.

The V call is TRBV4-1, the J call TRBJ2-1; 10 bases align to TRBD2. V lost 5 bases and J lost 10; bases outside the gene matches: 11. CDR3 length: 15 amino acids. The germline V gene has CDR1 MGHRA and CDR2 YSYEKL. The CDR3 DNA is TGCGCCAGCAGCACTAGCGGGGCGATAGGACGGGAGCAGTTCTTC. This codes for CASSTSGAIGREQFF.

CDR3 sequence: CASSQGSPGAGYGYTF. In nucleotides, the CDR3 is TGCGCCAGCAGCCAAGGGTCCCCAGGGGCGGGCTATGGCTACACCTTC. The rearrangement joins TRBV4-3 to TRBJ1-2, with a possible D match to TRBD1 (6 bases). This CDR3 has 16 residues. The V gene lost 1 base and the J gene lost 4 bases, with 16 bases spanning the gap. CDR1 and CDR2 from the germline V gene are LGHNA and YSLEER.

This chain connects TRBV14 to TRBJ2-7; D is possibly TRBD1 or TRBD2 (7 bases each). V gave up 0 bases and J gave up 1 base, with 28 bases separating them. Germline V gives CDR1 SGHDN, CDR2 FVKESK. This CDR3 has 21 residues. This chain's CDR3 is CASSQEKGRLGTAGRSYEQYF. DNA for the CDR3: TGTGCCAGCAGCCAAGAAAAGGGTCGACTCGGGACAGCGGGGAGGTCCTACGAGCAGTACTTC.

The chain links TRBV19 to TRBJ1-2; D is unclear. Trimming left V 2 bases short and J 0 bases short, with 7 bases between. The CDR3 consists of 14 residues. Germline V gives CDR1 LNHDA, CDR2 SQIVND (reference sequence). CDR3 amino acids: CASSITSANYGYTF. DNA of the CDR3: TGTGCCAGTAGTATAACCTCAGCTAACTATGGCTACACCTTC. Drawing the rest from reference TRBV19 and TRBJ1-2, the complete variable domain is DGGITQSPKYLFRKEGQNVTLSCEQNLNHDAMYWYRQDPGQGLRLIYYSQIVNDFQKGDIAEGYSVSREKKESFPLTVTSAQKNPTAFYLCASSITSANYGYTFGSGTRLTVV.

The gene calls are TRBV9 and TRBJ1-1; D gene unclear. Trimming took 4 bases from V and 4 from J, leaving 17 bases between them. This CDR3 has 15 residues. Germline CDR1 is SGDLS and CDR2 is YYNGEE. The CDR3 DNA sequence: TGTGCCAGCAGCCCCCAAGGGTCTCACGGCACTGAAGCTTTCTTT. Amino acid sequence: CASSPQGSHGTEAFF.

This chain's CDR3 is CASSRGQGDEKLFF. CDR3 DNA sequence: TGTGCCAGCAGTCGCGGACAGGGCGATGAAAAACTGTTTTTT. The chain uses TRBV6-6 and TRBJ1-4, with 8 positions matching TRBD1. CDR1 is MNHNY, CDR2 SVGAGI, per germline (reference sequence). With V trimmed by 5 bases and J by 6 bases, 5 bases remained unmatched. The CDR3 runs to 14 residues.

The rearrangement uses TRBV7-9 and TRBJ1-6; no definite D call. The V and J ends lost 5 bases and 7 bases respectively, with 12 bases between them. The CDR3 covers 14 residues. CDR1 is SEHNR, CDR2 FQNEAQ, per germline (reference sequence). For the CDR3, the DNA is TGTGCCAGCAGCCACCGGGAAGTAAATTCACCCCTCCACTTT. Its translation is CASSHREVNSPLHF.

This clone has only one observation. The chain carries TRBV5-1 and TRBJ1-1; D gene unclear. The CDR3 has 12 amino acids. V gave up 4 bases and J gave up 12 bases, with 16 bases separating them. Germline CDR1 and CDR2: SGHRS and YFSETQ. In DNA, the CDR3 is TGCGCCAGCAGCCCGGAGGGCGGTGTCCCTTTCTTT. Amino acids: CASSPEGGVPFF.

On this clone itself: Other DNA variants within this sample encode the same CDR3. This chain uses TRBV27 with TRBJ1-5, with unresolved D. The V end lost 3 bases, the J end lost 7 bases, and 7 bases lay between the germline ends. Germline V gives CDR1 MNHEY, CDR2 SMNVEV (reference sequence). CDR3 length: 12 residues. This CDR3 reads CASSLVGQPQHF. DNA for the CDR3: TGTGCCAGCAGTTTGGTAGGCCAGCCCCAGCATTTT.

The CDR3 spells CASSPEQGSEPQHF. CDR3 DNA sequence: TGTGCCAGCTCACCGGAGCAGGGCTCTGAGCCCCAGCATTTT. The chain couples TRBV18 to TRBJ1-5; perhaps TRBD1 as D (5 bases). CDR3 length: 14 residues. The germline V gene encodes CDR1 KGHSH and CDR2 LQKENI. V was clipped by 3 bases and J by 8 bases, with 14 bases between them.

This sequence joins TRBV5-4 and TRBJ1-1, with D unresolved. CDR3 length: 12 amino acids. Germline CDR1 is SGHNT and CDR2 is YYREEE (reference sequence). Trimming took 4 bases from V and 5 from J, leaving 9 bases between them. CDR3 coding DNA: TGTGCCAGCAGCCCGGCTAGTACTGAAGCTTTCTTT. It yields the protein CASSPASTEAFF.

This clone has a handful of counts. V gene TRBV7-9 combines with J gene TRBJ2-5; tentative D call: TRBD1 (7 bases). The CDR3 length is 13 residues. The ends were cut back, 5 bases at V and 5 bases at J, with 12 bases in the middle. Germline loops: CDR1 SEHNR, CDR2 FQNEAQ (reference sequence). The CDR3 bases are TGTGCCAGCAGCCCAGGGGGGTGGGAGACCCAGTACTTC. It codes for CASSPGGWETQYF.

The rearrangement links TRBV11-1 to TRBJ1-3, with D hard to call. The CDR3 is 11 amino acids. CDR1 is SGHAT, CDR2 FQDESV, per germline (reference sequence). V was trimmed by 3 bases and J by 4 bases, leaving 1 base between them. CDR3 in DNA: TGTGCCAGCAGCTTCGGAAACACCATATATTTT. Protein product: CASSFGNTIYF.